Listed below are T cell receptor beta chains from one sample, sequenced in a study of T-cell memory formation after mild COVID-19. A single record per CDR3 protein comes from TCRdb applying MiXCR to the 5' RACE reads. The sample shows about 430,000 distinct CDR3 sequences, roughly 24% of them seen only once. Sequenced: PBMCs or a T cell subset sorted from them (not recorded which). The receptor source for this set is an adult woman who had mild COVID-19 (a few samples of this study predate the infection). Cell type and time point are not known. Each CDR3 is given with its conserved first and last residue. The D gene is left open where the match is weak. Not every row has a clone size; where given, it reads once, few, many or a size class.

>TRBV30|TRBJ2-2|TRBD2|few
TGTGCCTGGAGTGGTAGCGGGGTACACGGGGAGCTGTTTTTT
CAWSGSGVHGELFF
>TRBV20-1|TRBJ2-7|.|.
TGCAGTGCTAGCCCCCTCCGGACGGGGTCCGCCGAGCAGTACTTC
CSASPLRTGSAEQYF
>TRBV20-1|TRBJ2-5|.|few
TGCAGTGCTCCCCGACTTCAAGAGACCCAGTACTTC
CSAPRLQETQYF
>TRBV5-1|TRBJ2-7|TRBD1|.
TGCGCCAGCAGCTGGGGACAGGGGGACGACGAGCAGTACTTC
CASSWGQGDDEQYF
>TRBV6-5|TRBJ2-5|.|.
TGTGCCAGCAGTTACGGTTTCCAAGAGACCCAGTACTTC
CASSYGFQETQYF
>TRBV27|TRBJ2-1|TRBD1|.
TGTGCCAGCAGTTGGACAGGGGAGGGTGAGCAGTTCTTC
CASSWTGEGEQFF
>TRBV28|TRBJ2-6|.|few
TGTGCCAGCAGTTCCGGAGGAAGAGGGAGCTCTGGGGCCAACGTCCTGACTTTC
CASSSGGRGSSGANVLTF
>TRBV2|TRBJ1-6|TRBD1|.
TGTGCCAGCAGTGCCCGAAAACAGGGGTCGGATTCACCCCTCCACTTT
CASSARKQGSDSPLHF
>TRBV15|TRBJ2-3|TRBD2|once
TGTGCCACCAGCAGTGGCGGGAGGGCGGGAGATACGCAGTATTTT
CATSSGGRAGDTQYF
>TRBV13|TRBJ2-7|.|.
TGTGCCAGCAGCCCCGCAGACGAGTACGAGCAGTACTTC
CASSPADEYEQYF
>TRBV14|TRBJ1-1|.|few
TGTGCCAGCAGCGCGAGTATGAACACTGAAGCTTTCTTT
CASSASMNTEAFF
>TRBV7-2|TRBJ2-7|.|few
TGTGCCAGCAGCGCCTACTGGGGTGGCTACGAGCAGTACTTC
CASSAYWGGYEQYF
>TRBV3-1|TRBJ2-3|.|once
TGTGCCAGCAGCCAAGATCTACGGAGTGGTGGTACGCAGTATTTT
CASSQDLRSGGTQYF
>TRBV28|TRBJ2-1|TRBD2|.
TGTGCCAGCAGTTTAGGAAGTAGCGGGAACTACAATGAGCAGTTCTTC
CASSLGSSGNYNEQFF
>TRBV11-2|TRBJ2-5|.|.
TGTGCCAGCAGTTTCCACCCGGAGGAGACCCAGTACTTC
CASSFHPEETQYF
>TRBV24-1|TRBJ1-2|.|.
TGTGCCACCAGTGATTCAACAGTCTATGGCTACACCTTC
CATSDSTVYGYTF
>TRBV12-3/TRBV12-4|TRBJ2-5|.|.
TGTGCCACCGCGCCCGGAGGGGGGGGATGGGAGACCCAGTACTTC
CATAPGGGGWETQYF
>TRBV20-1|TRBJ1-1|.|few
TGCAGTGCTAGAGACCCATTGGGCACTGAAGCTTTCTTT
CSARDPLGTEAFF
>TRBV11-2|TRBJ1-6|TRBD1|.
TGTGCCAGCAGCTTTACAGGGGATTCACCCCTCAACTTT
CASSFTGDSPLNF
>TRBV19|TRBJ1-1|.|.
TGTGCCAGTAGTAGAGGACAGATCACTGAAGCTTTCTTT
CASSRGQITEAFF
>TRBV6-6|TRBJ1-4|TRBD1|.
TGTGCCAGCAGCCTTGACAGGGTGGCTGAAAAACTGTTTTTT
CASSLDRVAEKLFF
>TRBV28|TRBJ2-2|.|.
TGTGCCAGCGTGGAAAGCTCGAACACCGGGGAGCTGTTTTTT
CASVESSNTGELFF
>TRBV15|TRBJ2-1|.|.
TGTGCCACCAGCAGGAAGAGGGACCATGAGCAGTTCTTC
CATSRKRDHEQFF
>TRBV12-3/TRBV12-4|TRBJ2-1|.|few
TGTGCCAGCAGTTCGATGGATAGCAATGAGCAGTTCTTC
CASSSMDSNEQFF
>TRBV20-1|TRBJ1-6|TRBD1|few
TGCAGTGCTAGACAGGGGGCGCGGACCTATAATTCACCCCTCCACTTT
CSARQGARTYNSPLHF
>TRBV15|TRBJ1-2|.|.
TGTGCCACCAGCAGAGGGTCCAAGGAGGGCTACACCTTC
CATSRGSKEGYTF
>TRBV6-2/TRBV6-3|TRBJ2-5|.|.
TGTGCCAGCAGGGTCGGGGCAGCTCAAGAGACCCAGTACTTC
CASRVGAAQETQYF
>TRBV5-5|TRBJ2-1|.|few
TGTGCCAGCTTAGGCCAGGAGAGCTCCTACAATGAGCAGTTCTTC
CASLGQESSYNEQFF
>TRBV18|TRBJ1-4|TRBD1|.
TGTGCCAGCTCACCCAAGGACAGGACAGCTGCAACTAATGAAAAACTGTTTTTT
CASSPKDRTAATNEKLFF
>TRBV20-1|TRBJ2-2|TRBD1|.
TGCAGTGCCGGGGACAGGGGGGACACCGGGGAGCTGTTTTTT
CSAGDRGDTGELFF
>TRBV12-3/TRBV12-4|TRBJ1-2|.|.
TGTGCCAGCAGTCCCAGTGCCTGGGGCTACACCTTC
CASSPSAWGYTF
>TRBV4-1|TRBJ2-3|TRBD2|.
TGCGCCAGCAGCCATAGCGGGGAGGAGAAGTATTTT
CASSHSGEEKYF
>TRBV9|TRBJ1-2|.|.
TGTGCCAGCAGCGTAGACCTATCCAGGGCGGGTGGCTACACCTTC
CASSVDLSRAGGYTF
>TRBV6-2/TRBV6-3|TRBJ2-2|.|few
TGTGCCAGCACCGGACAGCCCACCGGGGAGCTGTTTTTT
CASTGQPTGELFF
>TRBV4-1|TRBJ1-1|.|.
TGCGCCAGCAGCCCCTTTCCGAACACTGAAGCTTTCTTT
CASSPFPNTEAFF
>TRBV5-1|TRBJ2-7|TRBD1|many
TGCGCCAGCAGCCCGAGACAGGGGGCAGCCTACGAGCAGTACTTC
CASSPRQGAAYEQYF
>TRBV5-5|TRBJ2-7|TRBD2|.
TGTGCCAGCAGCGAGGGACTAGCGGTACAGTACGAGCAGTACTTC
CASSEGLAVQYEQYF
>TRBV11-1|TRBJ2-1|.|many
TGTGCCAGCAGCTTAGGAGTACAGGGCCGCAATGAGCAGTTCTTC
CASSLGVQGRNEQFF
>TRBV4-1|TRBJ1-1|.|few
TGCGCCAGCAGCCAACGGTTTGAAGCTTTCTTT
CASSQRFEAFF
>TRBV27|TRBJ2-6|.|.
TGTGCCAGCAGTTGGTTCCAGGGTTCGTCTGGGGCCAACGTCCTGACTTTC
CASSWFQGSSGANVLTF
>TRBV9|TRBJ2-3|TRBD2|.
TGTGCCAGCAGCCCCCGGCGGGAGGGCCTCACAGATACGCAGTATTTT
CASSPRREGLTDTQYF
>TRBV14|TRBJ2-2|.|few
TGTGCCAGCAGCCGGAGTTGGGGGGAGCTGTTTTTT
CASSRSWGELFF
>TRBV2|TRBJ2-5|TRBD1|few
TGTGCCAGCAGTGATTGGACAGGGAGGCAAGAGACCCAGTACTTC
CASSDWTGRQETQYF
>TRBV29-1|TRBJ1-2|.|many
TGCAGCGTTGAAACCCCACCGCTGGGAGGCGGCTACACCTTC
CSVETPPLGGGYTF
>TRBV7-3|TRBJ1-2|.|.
TGTGCCAGCAGCACGCAGGGTGGCTATGGCTACACCTTC
CASSTQGGYGYTF
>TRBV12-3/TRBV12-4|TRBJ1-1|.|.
TGTGCCAGCAGTTTACAGCCCGAGGAAGCTTTCTTT
CASSLQPEEAFF
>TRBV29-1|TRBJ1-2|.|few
TGCAGCGTTGCCGGGGCCGTCTATGGCTACACCTTC
CSVAGAVYGYTF
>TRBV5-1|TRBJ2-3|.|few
TGCGCCAGCAGCTTAGGGGCGGGAAGGAGCACAGATACGCAGTATTTT
CASSLGAGRSTDTQYF
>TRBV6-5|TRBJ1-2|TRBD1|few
TGTGCCAGCAGACGTACAGGGGAGCATGGCTACACCTTC
CASRRTGEHGYTF
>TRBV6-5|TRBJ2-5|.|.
TGTGCCAGCTTCACAATCGGGGCGGAGACCCAGTACTTC
CASFTIGAETQYF
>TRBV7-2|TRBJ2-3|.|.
TGTGCCAGCGCTCAGACTGGCCCGAGCGCAGATACGCAGTATTTT
CASAQTGPSADTQYF
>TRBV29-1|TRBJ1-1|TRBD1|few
TGCAGCGTTGAGAGGACAGGGGAACGGGGCACTGAAGCTTTCTTT
CSVERTGERGTEAFF
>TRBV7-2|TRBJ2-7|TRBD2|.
TGTGCCAGCAGCCCCGAAGCGGGAGTATCCGAGCAGTACTTC
CASSPEAGVSEQYF
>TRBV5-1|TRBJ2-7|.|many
TGCGCCAGCAGCTTCTTGGACTCCTACGAGCAGTACTTC
CASSFLDSYEQYF
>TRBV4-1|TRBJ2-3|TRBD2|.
TGCGCCAGCAGCCAAGATCGGGGACTAGCTTCAGATACGCAGTATTTT
CASSQDRGLASDTQYF
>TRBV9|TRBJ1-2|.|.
TGTGCCAGCAGCGTAGAAGGGTCCGGCTATGGCTACACCTTC
CASSVEGSGYGYTF
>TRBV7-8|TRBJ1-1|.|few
TGTGCCAGCAGCTTTGACAGCATCGAGGCTTTCTTT
CASSFDSIEAFF
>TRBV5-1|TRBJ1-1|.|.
TGCGCCAGCAGGACCCAGGACTCCCTGAACACTGAAGCTTTCTTT
CASRTQDSLNTEAFF
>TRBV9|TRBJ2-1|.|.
TGTGCCAGCAGCGTAGGCGGGCGGGGTTACAATGAGCAGTTCTTC
CASSVGGRGYNEQFF
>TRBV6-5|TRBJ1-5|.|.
TGTGCCAGCAGTTACTCGAAAAATCAGCCCCAGCATTTT
CASSYSKNQPQHF